Sequencing of this T cell receptor (beta chain) was carried out in a study of identical twins. CDR3 size: 14 residues. From germline, CDR1 is MDHEN and CDR2 SYDVKM. TCRdb analysed the 5' RACE reads with MiXCR anew, one entry per CDR3 protein. The table has about 550,000 distinct CDR3 sequences, approximately 20% seen once. This clonotype was seen a handful of times. The same sample was also used in a study of yellow fever vaccine responses in identical twins.

The chain employs TRBV28 and TRBJ2-2; the D gene is possibly TRBD2 (7 bases). Sequenced: CD4+ T cells sorted from blood. The sequence came from a woman aged 18-29 years in good health. The CDR3 region has the DNA TGTGCGGCCCGGGGGGCCCCGAACACCGGGGAGCTGTTTTTT. It is translated as CAARGAPNTGELFF.